One and the same sample provided the 18 T cell receptor beta chains below, sequenced in a study of T cell clones after liver transplantation. The method was immunoSEQ multiplex PCR; TCRdb's version includes in-frame clones alone and lacks a portion of them. The table lists tens of thousands of clones, 71% of them singletons. Sample: CD4+ T cells from blood, taken before liver transplant. These receptors all stem from a human donor who received a liver transplant.

This clone showed up many times. This chain joins TRBV5-6 and TRBJ2-7; 11 nucleotides agree with TRBD2. Germline CDR1 is SGHDT and CDR2 is YYEEEE. After removal of 0 bases from V and 0 bases from J, the junction contained 2 bases not matched to a gene. The CDR3 has 16 residues. The CDR3 reads CASSLGLAGSSYEQYF. The CDR3, as DNA: TGTGCCAGCAGCTTGGGACTAGCGGGGTCCTCCTACGAGCAGTACTTC.

The gene calls are TRBV27 and TRBJ1-2; 7 positions match TRBD1. The length of the CDR3 is 14 residues. Looked up from germline, CDR1 is MNHEY and CDR2 is SMNVEV (reference sequence). V lost 6 bases and J lost 4; bases outside the gene matches: 8. The CDR3 DNA reads TGTGCCAGCAGCTCCAGACAGGGCCCCTATGGCTACACCTTC. Amino acid sequence: CASSSRQGPYGYTF.

The V gene is TRBV5-1, the J gene TRBJ1-2, with D tentatively TRBD1 (5 bases). Trimming shortened V by 0 bases and J by 3 bases, and 9 bases separated the two germline ends. Per germline, CDR1 SGHRS and CDR2 YFSETQ. This CDR3 has 14 residues. The chain's CDR3 is CASSLAGGDYGYTF. The CDR3, as DNA: TGCGCCAGCAGCTTGGCCGGGGGGGACTATGGCTACACCTTC.

V is TRBV19 and J is TRBJ1-4, with a weak D call TRBD1 (6 bases). Germline V lookup: CDR1 LNHDA, CDR2 SQIVND (reference sequence). The CDR3 has 14 residues. Trimming removed 8 bases from V and 8 bases from J, with 18 bases in between. DNA for the CDR3: TGTGCCAGTCAAAAGGGGGTCTCCGGCGAAAAACTGTTTTTT. Translated: CASQKGVSGEKLFF.

The chain joins TRBV6-1 to TRBJ2-3; D may be TRBD2 (5 bases). Germline CDR1 reads MNHNS; CDR2 reads SASEGT. Trimming stripped 7 bases from V and 4 bases from J, with 15 bases between. CDR3 length: 14 amino acids. This chain's CDR3 is CASTPGIGADTQYF. Written as DNA, the CDR3 is TGTGCCAGCACCCCGGGGATAGGAGCAGATACGCAGTATTTT.

This chain connects TRBV7-2 to TRBJ2-3; weak D call: TRBD2 (5 bases). The CDR3 runs to 16 residues. Trimming removed 4 bases from V and 0 bases from J, with 14 bases in between. The germline gives CDR1 SGHTA, CDR2 FQGNSA. This chain's CDR3 is CASSSQADTSTDTQYF. CDR3 nucleotide sequence: TGTGCCAGCAGCTCCCAAGCGGATACTAGCACAGATACGCAGTATTTT.

The chain has TRBV29-1 and TRBJ1-1; D is unclear. The CDR3 is 10 amino acids. Trimming took 7 bases from V and 2 from J, leaving 5 bases between them. The germline V gene has CDR1 SQVTM and CDR2 ANQGSEA. CDR3: CSASNTEAFF. The CDR3 nucleotides read TGCAGCGCGAGTAACACTGAAGCTTTCTTT. The variable domain in full, completed from reference TRBV29-1 and TRBJ1-1, reads SAVISQKPSRDICQRGTSLTIQCQVDSQVTMMFWYRQQPGQSLTLIATANQGSEATYESGFVIDKFPISRPNLTFSTLTVSNMSPEDSSIYLCSASNTEAFFGQGTRLTVV.

CDR3 sequence (DNA): TGTGCCAGCAGTGGACAGGGGGGCACTGAAGCTTTCTTT. It is translated as CASSGQGGTEAFF. The genes are TRBV2 and TRBJ1-1, with TRBD1 identical over 9 bases. The trim removed 4 bases at V and 4 bases at J, leaving 1 base unmatched. The CDR3 contains 13 residues. Per germline, CDR1 SNHLY and CDR2 FYNNEI.

The chain links TRBV6-6 to TRBJ2-3; the match to TRBD2 covers 9 bases. The germline gives CDR1 MNHNY, CDR2 SVGAGI (reference sequence). The CDR3 loop spans 15 amino acids. Trimming cost V 3 bases and J 3 bases; bases outside gene matches: 4. CDR3 coding DNA: TGTGCCAGCAGTTATAGCGGGGGCCTTACAGATACGCAGTATTTT. Translating it yields CASSYSGGLTDTQYF.

J is TRBJ2-1 and V is TRBV15, with 7 bases identical to TRBD2. Unmatched junction bases numbered 5, after V lost 2 bases and J lost 10 bases. The CDR3 extends over 13 amino acids. From germline, CDR1 is LNHNV and CDR2 YYDKDF (reference sequence). This chain's CDR3 is CATSRSAGEEQFF. The CDR3 DNA follows: TGTGCCACCAGCAGATCCGCGGGAGAAGAGCAGTTCTTC.

This chain links TRBV9 with TRBJ2-6; 7 bases are shared with TRBD1. The V segment lost 4 bases and the J segment 0 bases; nucleotides outside the gene matches: 4. The CDR3 sequence is 16 residues long. Per the germline V gene, CDR1 is SGDLS and CDR2 is YYNGEE. CDR3 residues: CASSRTGVSGANVLTF. The CDR3 bases are TGTGCCAGCAGCCGGACAGGCGTCTCTGGGGCCAACGTCCTGACTTTC.

The rearrangement uses TRBV5-5 and TRBJ2-1; maybe TRBD2 (5 bases). V dropped 5 bases and J dropped 4 bases, with 16 bases sitting between them. Germline CDR1 is SGHKS and CDR2 is YYEKEE (reference sequence). CDR3 size: 15 residues. CDR3: CASSPRGTDYNEQFF. The CDR3 DNA sequence: TGTGCCAGCAGTCCCCGGGGTACGGATTACAATGAGCAGTTCTTC.

The rearrangement links TRBV18 to TRBJ1-2; D is unclear. CDR1 KGHSH and CDR2 LQKENI come from the germline V gene. V shed 0 bases and J shed 0 bases, with 14 bases lying between them. CDR3 size: 17 residues. The CDR3 loop is CASSPPPGSTANYGYTF. CDR3 nucleotides: TGTGCCAGCTCACCACCCCCGGGGAGCACCGCTAACTATGGCTACACCTTC.

DNA of the CDR3: TGTGCCAGTAGTCCCCGGCGGGGGGAAGCTTTCTTT. Protein: CASSPRRGEAFF. J is TRBJ1-1 and V is TRBV19; TRBD1 might be the D (5 bases). CDR3 length: 12 amino acids. The V end lost 5 bases, the J end lost 8 bases, and 12 bases lay between the germline ends. Germline V gene sequence: CDR1 LNHDA, CDR2 SQIVND (reference sequence).

The genes are TRBV7-9 and TRBJ1-4; D is perhaps TRBD1 (6 bases). The CDR3 has 15 amino acids. Germline CDR1 and CDR2: SEHNR and FQNEAQ (reference sequence). Trimming cost V 2 bases and J 6 bases, with 13 bases left between them. The chain's CDR3 is CASSLSQGPHEKLFF. In DNA, the CDR3 is TGTGCCAGCAGCTTATCTCAGGGGCCCCATGAAAAACTGTTTTTT. Full variable domain (outside the CDR3, taken from reference TRBV7-9 and TRBJ1-4): DTGVSQNPRHKITKRGQNVTFRCDPISEHNRLYWYRQTLGQGPEFLTYFQNEAQLEKSRLLSDRFSAERPKGSFSTLEIQRTEQGDSAMYLCASSLSQGPHEKLFFGSGTQLSVL.

The chain has TRBV7-6 and TRBJ2-7; 7 bases are a match to TRBD2. The CDR3 is 15 residues long. Germline CDR1 SGHVS, CDR2 FNYEAQ. Trimming cost V 3 bases and J 3 bases; bases outside gene matches: 8. As DNA, the CDR3 is TGTGCCAGCAGCTTGGATCGGGGGGTTAACTACGAGCAGTACTTC. This translates into CASSLDRGVNYEQYF. The full variable domain, in which reference TRBV7-6 and TRBJ2-7 provide the parts outside the CDR3, is GAGVSQSPRYKVTKRGQDVALRCDPISGHVSLYWYRQALGQGPEFLTYFNYEAQQDKSGLPNDRFSAERPEGSISTLTIQRTEQRDSAMYRCASSLDRGVNYEQYFGPGTRLTVT.

The chain carries TRBV9 and TRBJ2-3; 11 bases are shared with TRBD2. After removal of 0 bases from V and 6 bases from J, the junction contained 6 bases not matched to a gene. The CDR3 is 16 residues long. The germline V gene encodes CDR1 SGDLS and CDR2 YYNGEE. In nucleotides, the CDR3 is TGTGCCAGCAGCGTAGCCCTAGCGGGGGGACTGGATACGCAGTATTTT. Its translation: CASSVALAGGLDTQYF.

The V gene is TRBV29-1, the J gene TRBJ1-2; TRBD1 agrees at 9 bases. With V trimmed by 5 bases and J by 4 bases, 8 bases remained unmatched. The CDR3 runs to 14 residues. CDR1 is SQVTM, CDR2 ANQGSEA, per germline. For the CDR3, the DNA is TGCAGCGTTCGAATTACAGGGGGCGGCTATGGCTACACCTTC. Translating gives CSVRITGGGYGYTF.